This note documents a single T cell receptor beta chain sequence. The specificity of this receptor is unknown. There are no base qualities to consult, and no much larger clone falls within one base. TCRbeta CDR3 regions were amplified from genomic DNA using the immunoSEQ Assay, a bias-controlled multiplex PCR. The authors' pipeline ran thus. Within the assay, amplification of reference gene primers was used to estimate how many nucleated cells each sample contained. Sequence reads were collapsed and filtered to measure the absolute abundance of every unique TCRbeta CDR3 rearrangement. For each sample, productive Simpson clonality was calculated as the square root of Simpson's diversity index across productive rearrangements. What TCRdb holds here is the immuneACCESS table cut down to in-frame rearrangements. Part of the clones is not present; checked against another copy, under half of the missing clones reflect an unresolved V gene, and the others are unexplained. The DNA gave D and trimming, while V, J and clone size come from that table. The sample yields hundreds of thousands of clones; nearly 90% were counted once. The leading ten clones occupy about 1% of the sample.

In Seattle, one collaborating source enrolled patients while the infection was active and tracked those patients longitudinally over the course of disease. Collaborating institutions collected whole blood in K2EDTA tubes following their own protocols. For TCRbeta analysis, collaborators shipped samples as frozen whole blood, isolated PBMCs, or DNA extracted from either of those sample types. This record comes from a study of blood T cell repertoires in COVID-19 (dated by TCRdb to the early 2020s). Background for the entire study: Collaborator samples came from the United States, Italy and Spain and covered acute and convalescent phases of COVID-19. The prospective study material was composed of cDNA or gDNA derived from T cells, B-cell-depleted T cells, or PBMCs. The dataset comprised deeply sampled blood TCRbeta repertoires from subjects exposed to, actively infected with, or recovered from COVID-19. A freely available public database, intended as a resource for researchers studying the immune response to SARS-CoV-2, is where the repertoires were released. Samples were obtained from the ongoing ImmuneRACE study (first 160 participants) and from 1,254 subjects provided by 6 global collaborators. Nearly every sample came with metadata listing a de-identified subject ID, COVID-19 status, age in years and sex. Where HLA class I and class II types were available, the types were taken from metadata supplied by the sample provider, not from assay-based typing.

What the authors observed across the whole study: How much clinical and demographic metadata was included differed by source and by participant, and the metadata was provided uncurated.

This clonotype was obtained from a woman aged 35 to 49 with COVID-19, enrolled during active disease. Sequencing was done on a sample of peripheral blood.

The bases read TGTGCCAGCAGCGTACGAGTACAGGGACCGAGAGGATACACCTTC. It is translated as CASSVRVQGPRGYTF. In this chain, TRBV14 is recombined with TRBJ1-2; TRBD1 is perhaps the D gene, given 6 matching bases. V is cut by 5 bases and J by 11 bases, and the space between the germline ends is 24 bases. Sequences SGHDN (CDR1) and FVKESK (CDR2) are obtained from the germline V gene. The CDR3, cysteine through phenylalanine, is 15 amino acids long. CDR3 DNA only is kept here, 45 bases in frame from base 1.